The clone carrying this T cell receptor (beta chain) was recorded once. Cells were sorted from thawed PBMC rested overnight and stained with GMM-loaded CD1B tetramer, viability dye and anti-CD3. The CD1B tetramers carried C32 glucose monomycolate purified from Rhodococcus equi. The CDR3 is 13 residues long. Germline V gene data show CDR1 as MGHDK and CDR2 as SYGVNS. V lost 6 bases to trimming and J lost 5 bases, with 13 bases between them. These data belong to a study of T cells in tuberculosis. Clones were read by immunoSEQ multiplex PCR, and TCRdb kept only the in-frame ones, dropping some. The sample includes nearly 60,000 clones, approximately 86% of them seen just once.

The sequence was obtained from an adult woman with latent tuberculosis. The chain has TRBV25-1 and TRBJ1-1; D possibly corresponds to TRBD1 (6 bases). The sequencing sample was made of CD1b-GMM tetramer-negative cells sorted from PBMCs. Here the CDR3 DNA reads TGTGCCAGCAGGGGTAGGGGGGGGACTGAAGCTTTCTTT. Protein sequence: CASRGRGGTEAFF.